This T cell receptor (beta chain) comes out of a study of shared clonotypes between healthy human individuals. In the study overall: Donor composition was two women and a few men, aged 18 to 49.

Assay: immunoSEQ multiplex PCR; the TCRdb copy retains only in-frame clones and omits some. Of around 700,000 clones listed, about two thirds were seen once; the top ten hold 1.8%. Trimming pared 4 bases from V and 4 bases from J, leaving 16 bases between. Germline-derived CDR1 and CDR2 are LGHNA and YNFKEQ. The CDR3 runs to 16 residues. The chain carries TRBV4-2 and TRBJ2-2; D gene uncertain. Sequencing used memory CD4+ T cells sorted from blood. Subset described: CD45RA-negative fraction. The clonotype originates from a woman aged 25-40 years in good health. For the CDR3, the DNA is TGTGCCAGCAGCCCCCCGGGTCGGGCCCCCACCGGGGAGCTGTTTTTT. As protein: CASSPPGRAPTGELFF.